Below are 26 T cell receptor beta chains sequenced from a single sample in a study of blood T cells in healthy people across ages. A second roughly 6 to 12 cycle PCR used barcoded and J-beta primers. TCRdb fed the 5' RACE reads into MiXCR, producing one record per CDR3 protein. The repertoire holds about 1.1 million distinct CDR3 sequences, about two fifths seen once, with around 13% in the top ten. The sample comprised blood. These receptors were collected from a man aged 18 to 29 in good health.

The chain couples TRBV12-3 or TRBV12-4 to TRBJ1-1; a weak D match, TRBD1 (5 bases). V lost 7 bases, J lost 4 bases, and 16 bases lay in between. The CDR3 totals 14 residues. The CDR3 DNA reads TGTGCCAGCATAAAAGGGGAGTTCGGCACTGAAGCTTTCTTT. This codes for CASIKGEFGTEAFF.

This clonotype was seen many times. The chain employs TRBV6-1 and TRBJ1-2; 7 nucleotides match TRBD1. The ends lost 1 base at V and 4 bases at J; junction bases unmatched: 3. The CDR3 has 14 amino acids. The germline V gene has CDR1 MNHNS and CDR2 SASEGT. The CDR3 loop is CASSEGQGTYGYTF. As DNA, the CDR3 is TGTGCCAGCAGTGAAGGACAGGGTACCTATGGCTACACCTTC.

This clonotype occurred a few times. This rearrangement joins TRBV12-3 or TRBV12-4 to TRBJ2-1, with 9 bases fitting TRBD1. The CDR3 runs to 13 residues. J lost 6 bases, V lost 4 bases, and 1 base had no gene match. The CDR3 nucleotides are TGTGCCAGCAGTTGGGGACAGGGCAATGAGCAGTTCTTC. This codes for CASSWGQGNEQFF.

This clonotype was detected only a few times. The V and J genes are TRBV7-2 and TRBJ1-6; no firm D call. V was clipped by 3 bases and J by 2 bases, with 11 bases between them. CDR1 is SGHTA, CDR2 FQGNSA, per germline. The CDR3 is 16 residues long. CDR3 protein: CASSFHGGPYNSPLHF. The CDR3 DNA reads TGTGCCAGCAGCTTTCATGGAGGGCCCTATAATTCACCCCTCCACTTT.

About this clonotype: The junction departs from the called germline gene at one end, perhaps through a read error. The CDR3: CAGSSQVGAAFF. The CDR3 DNA sequence: TGTGCCGGCAGCTCACAGGTCGGGGCAGCTTTCTTT. The chain has TRBV7-8 and TRBJ1-1, with a weak D call TRBD1 (5 bases). The CDR3 length is 12 residues. The V gene's germline CDR1 is SGHVS and CDR2 FQNEAQ.

There are a few counts of this clonotype. The chain is built from TRBV4-3 and TRBJ1-2; weak D call: TRBD1 (6 bases). V lost 0 bases, J lost 3 bases, and 11 bases lay in between. CDR1 LGHNA and CDR2 YSLEER come from the germline V gene. The CDR3 sequence is 15 residues long. CDR3 amino acids: CASSQEGTGYYGYTF. CDR3 DNA: TGCGCCAGCAGCCAAGAGGGCACAGGGTACTATGGCTACACCTTC.

This clonotype was picked up many times. The chain employs TRBV5-5 and TRBJ2-5; D is undetermined. The CDR3 spans 14 residues. Germline CDR1 and CDR2: SGHKS and YYEKEE (reference sequence). V was pared by 3 bases and J by 5 bases, with 14 bases between. CDR3 nucleotide sequence: TGTGCCAGCAGCTACCCTAGGGTGTTGGAGACCCAGTACTTC. Translation gives CASSYPRVLETQYF.

CDR3 residues: CASSRQGGGNEQFF. CDR3 bases: TGTGCCAGCAGCCGACAGGGAGGGGGAAATGAGCAGTTCTTC. The chain has TRBV3-1 and TRBJ2-1, with D possibly being TRBD1 or TRBD2 (7 bases each). The CDR3 runs 14 residues. Trimming removed 4 bases from V and 7 bases from J, with 14 bases in between. The V gene's germline CDR1 is LGHDT and CDR2 YNNKEL (reference sequence).

The chain uses TRBV6-2 or TRBV6-3 and TRBJ2-3, with D unclear. The CDR3 extends over 16 amino acids. Germline V gene sequence: CDR1 MNHEY, CDR2 SVGEGT. V was trimmed by 2 bases and J by 1 base, leaving 13 bases between them. The CDR3 reads CASSYEVTGGTDTQYF. The CDR3 DNA follows: TGTGCCAGCAGTTACGAAGTGACTGGCGGCACAGATACGCAGTATTTT.

This clonotype was detected a few times. The chain is built from TRBV7-2 and TRBJ1-6; D unresolved. There are 19 residues in the CDR3. CDR1 is SGHTA and CDR2 is FQGNSA in the germline V gene. Trimming removed 4 bases from V and 1 base from J, with 20 bases in between. The CDR3 spells CASSSPGPGTRSYNSPLHF. The CDR3 DNA follows: TGTGCCAGCAGCTCTCCCGGACCCGGCACGAGGTCCTATAATTCACCCCTCCACTTT.

This chain joins TRBV7-2 and TRBJ2-1, with 8 bases matching TRBD2. V lost 4 bases and J lost 7; bases outside the gene matches: 9. The CDR3 covers 15 residues. Germline V gene lookup returns CDR1 SGHTA and CDR2 FQGNSA. CDR3 residues: CASSSQAGATNEQFF. The CDR3 DNA is TGTGCCAGCAGCTCGCAAGCGGGGGCGACAAATGAGCAGTTCTTC. The full variable domain, in which reference TRBV7-2 and TRBJ2-1 provide the parts outside the CDR3, is GAGVSQSPSNKVTEKGKDVELRCDPISGHTALYWYRQSLGQGLEFLIYFQGNSAPDKSGLPSDRFSAERTGGSVSTLTIQRTQQEDSAVYLCASSSQAGATNEQFFGPGTRLTVL.

The chain couples TRBV6-5 to TRBJ1-1; D is undetermined. CDR3 size: 13 residues. Per the germline V gene, CDR1 is MNHEY and CDR2 is SVGAGI. The V end was cut by 3 bases, the J end by 4 bases, with 9 bases between. The CDR3 DNA sequence: TGTGCCAGCAGTTATGGGGAGGGCACTGAAGCTTTCTTT. It encodes CASSYGEGTEAFF.

The table lists this clonotype with many counts. This chain connects TRBV5-1 to TRBJ1-6; D possibly corresponds to TRBD1 (6 bases). Germline V CDR1 and CDR2: SGHRS, YFSETQ. This CDR3 is 15 amino acids long. Trimming left V 0 bases short and J 5 bases short, with 9 bases between. CDR3 sequence: CASSLEQGDNSPLHF. The CDR3 DNA sequence: TGCGCCAGCAGCTTGGAACAGGGAGATAATTCACCCCTCCACTTT.

The table lists this clonotype with a few counts. The chain links TRBV6-6 to TRBJ1-2; 7 bases map to TRBD1. The CDR3 length is 14 residues. After removal of 5 bases from V and 2 bases from J, the junction contained 5 bases not matched to a gene. Germline V gene data show CDR1 as MNHNY and CDR2 as SVGAGI (reference sequence). The CDR3 sequence: CASSRQGKNYGYTF. In DNA form, the CDR3 reads TGTGCCAGCAGTAGACAGGGAAAGAACTATGGCTACACCTTC.

The rearrangement links TRBV10-3 to TRBJ1-1; D gene uncertain. This CDR3 contains 13 residues. V was cut by 5 bases and J by 4 bases, with 11 bases left in between. The germline V gene encodes CDR1 ENHRY and CDR2 SYGVKD. The CDR3 spells CAISPISGTEAFF. The DNA for the CDR3 is TGTGCCATCAGTCCGATCTCGGGCACTGAAGCTTTCTTT.

This clonotype has just a few counts. The rearrangement joins TRBV6-1 to TRBJ2-7; 8 positions agree with TRBD1. Germline-derived CDR1 and CDR2 are MNHNS and SASEGT. V was pared by 10 bases and J by 4 bases, with 9 bases of the junction left unmatched. The CDR3 runs to 13 residues. This CDR3 is CATMDRASYEQYF. CDR3 coding DNA: TGTGCCACTATGGACAGGGCATCTTACGAGCAGTACTTC.

The chain is built from TRBV28 and TRBJ1-2; D is perhaps TRBD1 (6 bases). Trimming left V 9 bases short and J 6 bases short, with 20 bases between. This CDR3 is built from 14 residues. In germline, CDR1 is MDHEN, CDR2 SYDVKM. CDR3 loop: CASSVGTRDNGYTF. For the CDR3, the DNA is TGTGCCAGTTCTGTGGGAACTCGGGACAATGGCTACACCTTC.

This chain uses TRBV18 with TRBJ2-7; no reliable D call. The V gene lost 2 bases and the J gene lost 7 bases, with 15 bases spanning the gap. Germline V gene data show CDR1 as KGHSH and CDR2 as LQKENI. This CDR3 is built from 14 residues. The CDR3 reads CASSPERFNNEQYF. The CDR3 DNA is TGTGCCAGCTCACCAGAACGGTTTAACAATGAGCAGTACTTC.

This clonotype has more than one count but fewer than ten. The J gene is TRBJ2-3, the V gene TRBV7-9; 7 bases align to TRBD2. The junction had 10 bases not matched to a gene; V was cut back by 5 bases and J by 2 bases. CDR1 is SEHNR, CDR2 FQNEAQ, per germline (reference sequence). The length of the CDR3 is 16 residues. The CDR3 loop is CASSRLAGEDTDTQYF. The CDR3 nucleotides read TGTGCCAGCAGCCGACTCGCGGGGGAAGACACAGATACGCAGTATTTT.

The rearrangement joins TRBV20-1 to TRBJ2-7; D gene unclear. V gave up 5 bases and J gave up 0 bases, with 8 bases separating them. Per germline, CDR1 DFQATT and CDR2 SNEGSKA (reference sequence). CDR3 length: 12 amino acids. The DNA for the CDR3 is TGCAGTGCTTACGGACCCTCCTACGAGCAGTACTTC. It specifies CSAYGPSYEQYF.

A note on this clonotype: A read error may produce the germline difference seen at one junction end. This chain uses TRBV5-4 with TRBJ2-3; the D is unclear. The CDR3 consists of 15 residues. The germline V gene has CDR1 SGHNT and CDR2 YYREEE (reference sequence). CDR3 coding DNA: TGTGCCAACAGCTCGCAAGTCGGCCTCACAGATACGCAGTATTTT. It translates to CANSSQVGLTDTQYF. Combining the CDR3 with reference TRBV5-4 and TRBJ2-3 gives the whole variable domain ETGVTQSPTHLIKTRGQQVTLRCSSQSGHNTVSWYQQALGQGPQFIFQYYREEENGRGNFPPRFSGLQFPNYSSELNVNALELDDSALYLCANSSQVGLTDTQYFGPGTRLTVL.

This clonotype has only a few counts. The chain links TRBV11-1 to TRBJ2-1; TRBD2 might be the D (6 bases). V was clipped by 4 bases and J by 4 bases, with 11 bases between them. This CDR3 is built from 14 residues. Germline V gene sequence: CDR1 SGHAT, CDR2 FQDESV (reference sequence). CDR3 sequence reads: CASSSGTQYNEQFF. CDR3 bases: TGTGCCAGCAGCTCGGGGACTCAATACAATGAGCAGTTCTTC. Using reference TRBV11-1 and TRBJ2-1 for the parts outside the CDR3, the full variable domain is EAEVAQSPRYKITEKSQAVAFWCDPISGHATLYWYRQILGQGPELLVQFQDESVVDDSQLPKDRFSAERLKGVDSTLKIQPAELGDSAMYLCASSSGTQYNEQFFGPGTRLTVL.

This clonotype was counted ten times or more. The chain's CDR3 is CASSKLAGPNYSTDTQYF. CDR3 DNA sequence: TGTGCCAGCAGCAAACTTGCGGGCCCGAATTATAGCACAGATACGCAGTATTTT. This chain joins TRBV21-1 and TRBJ2-3; the table assigns TRBD2, which was not confirmed against the DNA. TRBV21-1 constitutes a pseudogene. There are 18 residues in the CDR3.

This chain joins TRBV25-1 and TRBJ2-4; 7 bases agree with TRBD2. The tail of the sequence fits TRBJ2-7 better, so the J call may be wrong. The CDR3 is 15 amino acids. CDR1 and CDR2 (germline): MGHDK, SYGVNS. The CDR3 loop reads CASSEFRGEGSEQYF. The CDR3, as DNA: TGTGCCAGCAGTGAATTTCGGGGGGAGGGCTCCGAGCAGTACTTC.

V and J are TRBV6-5 and TRBJ2-1; D is ambiguous. From germline, CDR1 is MNHEY and CDR2 SVGAGI. With 6 bases removed from V and 0 bases from J, the gap between germline ends came to 6 bases. The CDR3 has 13 residues. As DNA, the CDR3 is TGTGCCAGCAGGGTAAGCTCCTACAATGAGCAGTTCTTC. Translated: CASRVSSYNEQFF.

This clonotype occurred a few times. This chain connects TRBV5-5 to TRBJ1-6; D gene unclear. The CDR3 contains 16 residues. In germline, CDR1 is SGHKS, CDR2 YYEKEE (reference sequence). The ends were cut back, 2 bases at V and 9 bases at J, with 18 bases in the middle. CDR3 nucleotides: TGTGCCAGCAGCTTCAACCCCAGCCGGCCAGGTTCACCCCTCCACTTT. It specifies CASSFNPSRPGSPLHF.